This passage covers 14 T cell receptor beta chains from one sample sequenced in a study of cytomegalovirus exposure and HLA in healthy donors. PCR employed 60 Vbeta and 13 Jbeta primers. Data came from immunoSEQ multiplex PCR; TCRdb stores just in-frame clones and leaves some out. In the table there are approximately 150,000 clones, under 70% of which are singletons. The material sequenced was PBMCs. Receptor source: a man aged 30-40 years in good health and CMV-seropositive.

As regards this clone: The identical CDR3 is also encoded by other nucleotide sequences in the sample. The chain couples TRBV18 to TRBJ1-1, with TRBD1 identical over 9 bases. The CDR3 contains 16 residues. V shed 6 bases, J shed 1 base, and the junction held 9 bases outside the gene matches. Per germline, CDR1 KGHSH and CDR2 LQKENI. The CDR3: CASSALPGQGNTEAFF. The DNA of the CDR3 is TGTGCCAGCTCCGCGCTCCCGGGACAGGGGAACACTGAAGCTTTCTTT.

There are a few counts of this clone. This CDR3 reads CASSPTRGNEKLFF. The DNA of the CDR3 is TGTGCCAGCAGCCCCACACGAGGGAATGAAAAACTGTTTTTT. This chain joins TRBV5-6 and TRBJ1-4; D ambiguous. V lost 4 bases and J lost 5, with 12 bases in between. The CDR3 is 14 residues long. Germline lookup yields CDR1 SGHDT and CDR2 YYEEEE.

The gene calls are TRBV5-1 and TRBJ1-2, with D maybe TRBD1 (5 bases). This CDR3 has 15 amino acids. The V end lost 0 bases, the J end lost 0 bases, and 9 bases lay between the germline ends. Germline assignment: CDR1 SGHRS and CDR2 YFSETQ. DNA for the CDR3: TGCGCCAGCAGCTTGGGGGGACTAGCTAACTATGGCTACACCTTC. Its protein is CASSLGGLANYGYTF.

The CDR3 DNA reads as TGTGCCAGCAGAACGGGACAATTAACCTACGAGCAGTACTTC. Its translation is CASRTGQLTYEQYF. The chain links TRBV2 to TRBJ2-7; possible D gene TRBD1, 6 bases. Per germline, CDR1 SNHLY and CDR2 FYNNEI. Trimming took 6 bases from V and 2 from J, leaving 14 bases between them. This CDR3 contains 14 residues.

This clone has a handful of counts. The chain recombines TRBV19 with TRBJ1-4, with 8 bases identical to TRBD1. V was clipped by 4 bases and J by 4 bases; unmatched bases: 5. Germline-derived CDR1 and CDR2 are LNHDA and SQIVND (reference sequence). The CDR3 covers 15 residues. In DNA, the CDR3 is TGTGCCAGTAGTAATATTGGACAGGGTAATGAAAAACTGTTTTTT. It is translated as CASSNIGQGNEKLFF.

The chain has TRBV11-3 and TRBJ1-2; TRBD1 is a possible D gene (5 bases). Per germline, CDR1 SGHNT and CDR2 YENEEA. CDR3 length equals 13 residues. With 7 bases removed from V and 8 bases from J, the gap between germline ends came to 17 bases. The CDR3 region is CASTLGGVSGYTF. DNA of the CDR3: TGTGCCAGCACCCTCGGGGGAGTTTCGGGCTACACCTTC. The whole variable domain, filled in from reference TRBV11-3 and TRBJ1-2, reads EAGVVQSPRYKIIEKKQPVAFWCNPISGHNTLYWYLQNLGQGPELLIRYENEEAVDDSQLPKDRFSAERLKGVDSTLKIQPAELGDSAVYLCASTLGGVSGYTFGSGTRLTVV.

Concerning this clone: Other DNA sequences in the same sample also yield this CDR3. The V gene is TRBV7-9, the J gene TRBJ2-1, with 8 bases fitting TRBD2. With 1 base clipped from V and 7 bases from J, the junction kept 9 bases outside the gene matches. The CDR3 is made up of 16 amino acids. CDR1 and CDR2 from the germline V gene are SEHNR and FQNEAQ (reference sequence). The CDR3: CASSLGQRGRYNEQFF. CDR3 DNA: TGTGCCAGCAGCTTAGGACAGCGGGGGAGATATAATGAGCAGTTCTTC. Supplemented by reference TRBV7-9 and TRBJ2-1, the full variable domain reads DTGVSQNPRHKITKRGQNVTFRCDPISEHNRLYWYRQTLGQGPEFLTYFQNEAQLEKSRLLSDRFSAERPKGSFSTLEIQRTEQGDSAMYLCASSLGQRGRYNEQFFGPGTRLTVL.

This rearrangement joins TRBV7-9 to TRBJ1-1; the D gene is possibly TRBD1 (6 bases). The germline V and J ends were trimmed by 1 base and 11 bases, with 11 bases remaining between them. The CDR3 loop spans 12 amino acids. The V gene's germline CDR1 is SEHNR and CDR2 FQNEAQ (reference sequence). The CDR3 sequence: CASSLVAGAAFF. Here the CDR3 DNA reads TGTGCCAGCAGCTTAGTCGCAGGGGCGGCTTTCTTT.

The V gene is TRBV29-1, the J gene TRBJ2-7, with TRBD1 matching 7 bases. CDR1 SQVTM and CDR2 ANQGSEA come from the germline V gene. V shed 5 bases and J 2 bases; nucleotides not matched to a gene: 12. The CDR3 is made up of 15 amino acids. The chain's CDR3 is CSVPRTGHTTYEQYF. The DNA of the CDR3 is TGCAGCGTTCCTCGGACAGGCCACACTACCTACGAGCAGTACTTC.

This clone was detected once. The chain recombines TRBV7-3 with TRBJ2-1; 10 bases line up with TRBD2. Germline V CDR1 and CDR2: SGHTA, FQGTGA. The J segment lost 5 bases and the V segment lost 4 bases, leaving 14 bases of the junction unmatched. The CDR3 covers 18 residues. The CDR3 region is CASSSSLGSSGSDNEQFF. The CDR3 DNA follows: TGTGCCAGCAGCTCAAGCTTGGGGTCTAGCGGGAGTGACAATGAGCAGTTCTTC.

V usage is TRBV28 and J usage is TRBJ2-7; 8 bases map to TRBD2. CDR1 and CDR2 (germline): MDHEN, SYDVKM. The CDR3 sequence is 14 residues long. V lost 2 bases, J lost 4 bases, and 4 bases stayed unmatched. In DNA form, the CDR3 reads TGTGCCAGCAGTTTAGCGACTAGCGATTACGAGCAGTACTTC. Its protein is CASSLATSDYEQYF.

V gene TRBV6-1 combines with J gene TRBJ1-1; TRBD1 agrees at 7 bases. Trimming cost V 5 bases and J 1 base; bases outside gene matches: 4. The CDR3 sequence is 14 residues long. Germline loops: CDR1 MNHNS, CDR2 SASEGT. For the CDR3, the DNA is TGTGCCAGCAGTTGGGGGACAGCGAACACTGAAGCTTTCTTT. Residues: CASSWGTANTEAFF.

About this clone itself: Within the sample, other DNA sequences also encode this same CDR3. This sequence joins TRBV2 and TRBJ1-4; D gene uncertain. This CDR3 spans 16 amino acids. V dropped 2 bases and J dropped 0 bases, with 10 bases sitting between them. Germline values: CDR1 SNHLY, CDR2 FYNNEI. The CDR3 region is CASSELWGATNEKLFF. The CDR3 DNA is TGTGCCAGCAGTGAATTGTGGGGAGCAACTAATGAAAAACTGTTTTTT.

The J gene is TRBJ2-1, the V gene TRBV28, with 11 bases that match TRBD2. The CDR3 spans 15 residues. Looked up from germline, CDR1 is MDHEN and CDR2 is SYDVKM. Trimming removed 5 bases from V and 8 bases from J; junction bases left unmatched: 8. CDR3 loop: CASSLLAGGFDEQFF. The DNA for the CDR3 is TGTGCCAGCAGTCTATTAGCGGGAGGGTTCGATGAGCAGTTCTTC.